These T cell receptor beta chains were read from a single sample in a study of regulatory T cells in long-lasting Graves disease. TCRdb analysed the multiplex PCR reads with MiXCR anew, one entry per CDR3 protein. The sample includes approximately 470,000 distinct CDR3 sequences, 16% of them seen just once. These data were likewise used in another study, on T cells in Graves' hyperthyroidism and ophthalmopathy.

This specimen consisted of peripheral blood mononuclear cells (PBMCs), obtained at new diagnosis, from a patient treated with antithyroid drugs. The receptor source for this set is a man in his forties with Graves disease. Both conserved end residues are part of each CDR3. D genes are given only for firm matches. Clone sizes are given selectively: once, few, many, or a class where the clone is expanded.

clone size | J gene | V gene | D gene | CDR3 DNA | CDR3 protein
many | TRBJ2-1 | TRBV20-1 | TRBD2 | TGCAGTGCTAGACTAGCGGGGAATGAGCAGTTCTTC | CSARLAGNEQFF
NA | TRBJ2-7 | TRBV6-1 | NA | TGTGCCAGCGGTGAAAAACGACTTCCACCTAAATCCTACGAGCAGTACTTC | CASGEKRLPPKSYEQYF
NA | TRBJ2-7 | TRBV5-1 | TRBD1 | TGTGCCAGCAGCTATTCACTACGGACAGGGGGCTACGAGCAGTACTTC | CASSYSLRTGGYEQYF
many | TRBJ1-6 | TRBV28 | NA | TGTGCCAGCAGTTCGGGAGGTTCCTCAGCGTCACCCCTCCACTTT | CASSSGGSSASPLHF
many | TRBJ2-1 | TRBV3-1 | NA | TGTGCCAGCACCCCCCGACGGATCTACAATGAGCAGTTCTTC | CASTPRRIYNEQFF
few | TRBJ2-3 | TRBV5-8 | NA | TGTGCCTCTTGGGGAGATACGCAGTATTTT | CASWGDTQYF
NA | TRBJ2-4 | TRBV12-3/TRBV12-4 | TRBD2 | TGTGCCAGCAGCCGTGGGACTACCGAAAACATTCAGTACTTC | CASSRGTTENIQYF
NA | TRBJ2-2 | TRBV5-1 | TRBD2 | TGCGCCAGCAGCGTGGGACTAGCGGGCCCTCTCACCGGGGAGCTGTTTTTT | CASSVGLAGPLTGELFF
many | TRBJ1-5 | TRBV12-3/TRBV12-4 | NA | TGTGCCAGCAGAGCCGGGCAGTATAGCAATCAGCCCCAGCATTTT | CASRAGQYSNQPQHF
few | TRBJ2-7 | TRBV6-1 | NA | TGTGCCAGCAGTCCCTCTAATAGCGGTACTAATCGTTTAGGTGAGCAGTACTTC | CASSPSNSGTNRLGEQYF
many | TRBJ1-1 | TRBV27 | NA | TGTGCCAGCACCCCCCTCGCGGCGGACACTGAAGCTTTCTTT | CASTPLAADTEAFF
few | TRBJ2-1 | TRBV7-3 | NA | TGTGCCAGCAGCGACTCGCCCTACAATGAGCAGTTCTTC | CASSDSPYNEQFF
NA | TRBJ1-1 | TRBV3-1 | TRBD1 | TGTGCCAGCAGCCAAGCATACCTCGGACAGGCCAATGAAGCTTTCTTT | CASSQAYLGQANEAFF
many | TRBJ2-2 | TRBV11-1 | NA | TGTGCCAGCACCTTAAACCACGGAACCGGGGAGCTGTTTTTT | CASTLNHGTGELFF
NA | TRBJ1-3 | TRBV2 | TRBD1 | TGTGCCGGCGACAGGGGTTTTGGAAACACCATATATTTT | CAGDRGFGNTIYF
many | TRBJ2-1 | TRBV27 | TRBD2 | TGTGCCAGCAGTTTATTAACTAGCGGGACCCACAATGAGCAGTTCTTC | CASSLLTSGTHNEQFF
few | TRBJ2-3 | TRBV27 | TRBD2 | TGTGCCAGCAGTTTGGTGCGGGAGAAAAGAGATACGCAGTATTTT | CASSLVREKRDTQYF
many | TRBJ2-2 | TRBV5-1 | NA | TGCGCCAGCAGCAAGGACGGGAACACCGGGGAGCTGTTTTTT | CASSKDGNTGELFF
NA | TRBJ2-6 | TRBV5-1 | TRBD1 | TGCGCCAGCAGCAGGACAGGGAGCAACTCTGGGGCCAACGTCCTGACTTTC | CASSRTGSNSGANVLTF
many | TRBJ2-3 | TRBV12-3/TRBV12-4 | TRBD2 | TGTGCCAGCAGTTTCCACTCCGGGACTACCCGACTCACAGATACGCAGTATTTT | CASSFHSGTTRLTDTQYF
many | TRBJ1-1 | TRBV30 | NA | TGTGCCTGGAGTATTTTACTTGACAGAGCTTTCTTT | CAWSILLDRAFF
NA | TRBJ1-5 | TRBV5-1 | TRBD1 | TGCGCCAGCAGCTTTACAGGGGCGGGCAATCAGCCCCAGCATTTT | CASSFTGAGNQPQHF
few | TRBJ1-2 | TRBV24-1 | NA | TGTGCCACCAGTGATGACAACTATGGCTACACCTTC | CATSDDNYGYTF
many | TRBJ2-7 | TRBV28 | NA | TGTGCCAGCCTACCCGCCCTAGGTAGTGGCGAGCAGTACTTC | CASLPALGSGEQYF
NA | TRBJ2-3 | TRBV7-2 | TRBD1 | TGTGCCAGCAGCCCGGGACAGGGAAGGTCCGGAACAGATACGCAGTATTTT | CASSPGQGRSGTDTQYF
many | TRBJ2-4 | TRBV3-1 | NA | TGTGCCAGCAGCCCCCCCCTCGTAAACATTCAGTACTTC | CASSPPLVNIQYF
NA | TRBJ2-2 | TRBV3-1 | TRBD1 | TGTGCCAGCAGCCCGACAGGGGGCTGGATCACCGGGGAGCTGTTTTTT | CASSPTGGWITGELFF
many | TRBJ2-5 | TRBV7-9 | NA | TGTGCCAGCAGCTCGCTAGGGGCCCAAGAGACCCAGTACTTC | CASSSLGAQETQYF
NA | TRBJ2-4 | TRBV6-1 | NA | TGTGCCAGCAGTAATCTGGACATTCAGTACTTC | CASSNLDIQYF
many | TRBJ2-7 | TRBV20-1 | NA | TGCAGTGCTAGAGATCCTTTTGGCGGGATCGTTTACGAGCAGTACTTC | CSARDPFGGIVYEQYF
many | TRBJ2-1 | TRBV6-2/TRBV6-3 | NA | TGTGCCAGCAGTTACTTAAACGAGAGGGATGAGCAGTTCTTC | CASSYLNERDEQFF
many | TRBJ2-2 | TRBV7-9 | NA | TGTGCCAGCAGCTTAGCGCTGGCAGGCGTTACCGGGGAGCTGTTTTTT | CASSLALAGVTGELFF
NA | TRBJ2-7 | TRBV6-1 | NA | TGTGCCAGCAGTGAGGGCAGGTGGGGGTACGAGCAGTACTTC | CASSEGRWGYEQYF
few | TRBJ2-4 | TRBV7-2 | NA | TGTGCCAGCAGCGAGGGGACAGCCAAAAACATTCAGTACTTC | CASSEGTAKNIQYF
many | TRBJ2-1 | TRBV6-1 | TRBD1 | TGTGCCAGCAGTGAACGGGACAGGGCGGTCAATGAGCAGTTCTTC | CASSERDRAVNEQFF
many | TRBJ2-1 | TRBV29-1 | TRBD2 | TGCAGCGTTCGGACTAGCGGGAGTGTAATCTACAATGAGCAGTTCTTC | CSVRTSGSVIYNEQFF
NA | TRBJ1-4 | TRBV11-2 | NA | TGTGCCAGCAGCTTAGATGCGCCCGGGAGAGGTGAAAAACTGTTTTTT | CASSLDAPGRGEKLFF
few | TRBJ2-1 | TRBV12-3/TRBV12-4 | TRBD1 | TGTGCCAGCAGAAAGTTAGGGTCGGGACAGGGGGCCTTAAATGAGCAGTTCTTC | CASRKLGSGQGALNEQFF
NA | TRBJ1-1 | TRBV5-1 | NA | TGCGCCAGCAGCGTGAACCGGGACCCCGGAGAAGCTTTCTTT | CASSVNRDPGEAFF
many | TRBJ2-2 | TRBV5-1 | NA | TGCGCCAGCAGCCCGGGACGGAGAGCGAACACCGGGGAGCTGTTTTTT | CASSPGRRANTGELFF
NA | TRBJ2-1 | TRBV28 | TRBD2 | TGTGCCAGCAGTCACGGACTAGCGGGACGGTCCTACAATGAGCAGTTCTTC | CASSHGLAGRSYNEQFF
many | TRBJ2-7 | TRBV6-1 | NA | TGTGCCAGCAGGATCTTCGCGGGCGAGGGCTACGAGCAGTACTTC | CASRIFAGEGYEQYF
many | TRBJ2-7 | TRBV20-1 | NA | TGCAGTGCTAGAATGGCGACGATAGCCTACGAGCAGTACTTC | CSARMATIAYEQYF
few | TRBJ2-1 | TRBV6-5 | NA | TGTGCCAGCAGTTACTCGAAAGGGGGCGGGGTACACAATGAGCAGTTCTTC | CASSYSKGGGVHNEQFF
many | TRBJ2-7 | TRBV28 | NA | TGTGCCACCGGGAAAGCCTACGAGCAGTACTTC | CATGKAYEQYF
many | TRBJ1-6 | TRBV7-9 | NA | TGTGCCAGCAGCCAAAGCGGGGGGATAGGGTCCTATAATTCACCCCTCCACTTT | CASSQSGGIGSYNSPLHF
NA | TRBJ2-2 | TRBV25-1 | TRBD1 | TGTGCCAGCAGTGAGGAGACAGGGGGAGGGACCGGGGAGCTGTTTTTT | CASSEETGGGTGELFF
few | TRBJ1-4 | TRBV9 | TRBD1 | TGTGCCAGCAGCGTGGGACAGGGTGGTGAAAAACTGTTTTTT | CASSVGQGGEKLFF
few | TRBJ2-1 | TRBV18 | NA | TGTGCCAGCTCACCACCGTGGGAGCGGAATGAGCAGTTCTTC | CASSPPWERNEQFF
NA | TRBJ1-1 | TRBV12-3/TRBV12-4 | TRBD1 | TGTGCCAGCAGGTGGACAGGGATGAACACTGAAGCTTTCTTT | CASRWTGMNTEAFF